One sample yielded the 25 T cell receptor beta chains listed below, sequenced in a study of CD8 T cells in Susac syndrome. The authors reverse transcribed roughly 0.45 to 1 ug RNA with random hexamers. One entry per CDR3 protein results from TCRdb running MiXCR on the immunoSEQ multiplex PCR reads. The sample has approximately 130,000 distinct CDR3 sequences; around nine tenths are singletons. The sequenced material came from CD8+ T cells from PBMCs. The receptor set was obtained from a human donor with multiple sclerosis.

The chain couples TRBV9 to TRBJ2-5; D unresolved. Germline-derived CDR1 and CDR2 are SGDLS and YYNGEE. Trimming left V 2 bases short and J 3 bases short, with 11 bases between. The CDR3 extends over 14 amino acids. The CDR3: CASSVQDGKETQYF. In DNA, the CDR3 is TGTGCCAGCAGCGTCCAGGACGGTAAAGAGACCCAGTACTTC.

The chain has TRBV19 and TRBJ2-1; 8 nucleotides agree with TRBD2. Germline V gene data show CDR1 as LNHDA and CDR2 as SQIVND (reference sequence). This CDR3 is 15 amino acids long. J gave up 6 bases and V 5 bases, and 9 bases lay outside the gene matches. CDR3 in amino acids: CASSVSGGGANEQFF. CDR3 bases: TGTGCCAGTAGTGTCTCGGGAGGGGGGGCCAATGAGCAGTTCTTC.

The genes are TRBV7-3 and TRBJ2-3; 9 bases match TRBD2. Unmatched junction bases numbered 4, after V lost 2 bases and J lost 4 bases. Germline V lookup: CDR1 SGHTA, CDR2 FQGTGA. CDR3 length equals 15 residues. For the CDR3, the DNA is TGTGCCAGCAGCTTAGTAGCGGGGGTAGCAGATACGCAGTATTTT. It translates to CASSLVAGVADTQYF.

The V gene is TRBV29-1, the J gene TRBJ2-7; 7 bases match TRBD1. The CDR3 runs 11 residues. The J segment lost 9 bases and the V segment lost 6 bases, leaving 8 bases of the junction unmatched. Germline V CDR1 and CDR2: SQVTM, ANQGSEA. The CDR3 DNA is TGCAGCGTCCTCCAGGGGGTCGGGCAGTACTTC. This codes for CSVLQGVGQYF.

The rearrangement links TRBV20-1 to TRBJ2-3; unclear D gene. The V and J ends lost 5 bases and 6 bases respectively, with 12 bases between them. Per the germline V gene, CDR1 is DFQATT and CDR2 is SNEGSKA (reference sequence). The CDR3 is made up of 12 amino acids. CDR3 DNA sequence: TGCAGTGCTTCCGACGGCTTGGATACGCAGTATTTT. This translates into CSASDGLDTQYF.

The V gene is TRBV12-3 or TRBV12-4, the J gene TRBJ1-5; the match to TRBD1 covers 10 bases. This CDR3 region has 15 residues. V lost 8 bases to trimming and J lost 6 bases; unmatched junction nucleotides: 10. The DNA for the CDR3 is TGTGCCAGCGCCCTGGGTGGGACAGGGGCTCAGCCCCAGCATTTT. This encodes CASALGGTGAQPQHF.

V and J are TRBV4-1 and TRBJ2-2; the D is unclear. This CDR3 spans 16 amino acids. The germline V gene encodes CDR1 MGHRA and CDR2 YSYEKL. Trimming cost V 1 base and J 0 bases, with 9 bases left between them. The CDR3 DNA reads TGCGCCAGCAGCCAAGTGTGTGTCCCGAACACCGGGGAGCTGTTTTTT. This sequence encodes CASSQVCVPNTGELFF.

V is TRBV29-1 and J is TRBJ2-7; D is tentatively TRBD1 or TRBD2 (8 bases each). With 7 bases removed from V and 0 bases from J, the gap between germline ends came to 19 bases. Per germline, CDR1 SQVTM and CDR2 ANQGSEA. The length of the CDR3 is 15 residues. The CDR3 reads CSASGGDRSSYEQYF. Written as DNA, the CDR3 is TGCAGCGCATCGGGAGGGGACAGGAGCTCCTACGAGCAGTACTTC.

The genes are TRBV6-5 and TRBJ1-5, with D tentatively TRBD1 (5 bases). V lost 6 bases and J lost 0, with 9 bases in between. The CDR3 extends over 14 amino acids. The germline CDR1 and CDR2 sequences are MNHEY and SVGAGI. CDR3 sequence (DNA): TGTGCCAGCAGGACCGGGGCTAGCAATCAGCCCCAGCATTTT. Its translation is CASRTGASNQPQHF.

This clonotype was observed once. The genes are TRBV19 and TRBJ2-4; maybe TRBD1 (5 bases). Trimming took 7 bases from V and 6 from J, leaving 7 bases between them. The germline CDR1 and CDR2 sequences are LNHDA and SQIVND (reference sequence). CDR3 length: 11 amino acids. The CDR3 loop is CASIDRNIQYF. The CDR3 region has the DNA TGTGCCAGTATCGACAGAAACATTCAGTACTTC.

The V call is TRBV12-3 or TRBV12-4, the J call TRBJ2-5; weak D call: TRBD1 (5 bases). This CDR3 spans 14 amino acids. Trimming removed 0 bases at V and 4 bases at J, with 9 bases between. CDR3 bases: TGTGCCAGCAGTTTAGCCAGGGTTGGAGAGACCCAGTACTTC. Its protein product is CASSLARVGETQYF.

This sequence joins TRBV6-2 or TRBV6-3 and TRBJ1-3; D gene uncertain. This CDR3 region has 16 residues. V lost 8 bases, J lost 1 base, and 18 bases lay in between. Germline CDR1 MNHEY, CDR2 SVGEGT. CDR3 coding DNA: TGTGCCAGCTTTTCGCGGTGGGGATCTTCTGGAAACACCATATATTTT. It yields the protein CASFSRWGSSGNTIYF.

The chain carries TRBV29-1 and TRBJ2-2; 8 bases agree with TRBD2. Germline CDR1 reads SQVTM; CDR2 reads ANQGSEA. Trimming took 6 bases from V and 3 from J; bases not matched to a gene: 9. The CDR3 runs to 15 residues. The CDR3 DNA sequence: TGCAGCGTCCGGCGGGGGGACACCCACACCGGGGAGCTGTTTTTT. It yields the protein CSVRRGDTHTGELFF.

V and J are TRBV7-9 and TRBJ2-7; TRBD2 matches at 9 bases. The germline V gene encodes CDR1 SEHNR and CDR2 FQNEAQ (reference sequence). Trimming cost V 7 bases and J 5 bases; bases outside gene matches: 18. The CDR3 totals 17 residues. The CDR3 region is CASTRTPQGTSYHEQYF. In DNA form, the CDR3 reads TGTGCCAGCACCAGAACCCCGCAGGGGACTAGCTACCACGAGCAGTACTTC.

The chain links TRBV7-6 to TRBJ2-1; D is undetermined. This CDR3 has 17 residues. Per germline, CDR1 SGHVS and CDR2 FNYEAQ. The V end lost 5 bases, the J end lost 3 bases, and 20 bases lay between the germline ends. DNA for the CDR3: TGTGCCAGCAGCCCCCTTCCTCATGGGGAATTCTACAATGAGCAGTTCTTC. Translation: CASSPLPHGEFYNEQFF.

The CDR3 sequence is CAGRGGISEKLFF. CDR3 in DNA: TGTGCCGGAAGAGGGGGCATAAGTGAAAAACTGTTTTTT. The rearrangement joins TRBV7-9 to TRBJ1-4; 7 bases are a match to TRBD1. Losses at the gene ends were 11 bases for V and 7 bases for J; bases not matched to a gene: 10. The germline V gene has CDR1 SEHNR and CDR2 FQNEAQ (reference sequence). The CDR3 is made up of 13 amino acids.

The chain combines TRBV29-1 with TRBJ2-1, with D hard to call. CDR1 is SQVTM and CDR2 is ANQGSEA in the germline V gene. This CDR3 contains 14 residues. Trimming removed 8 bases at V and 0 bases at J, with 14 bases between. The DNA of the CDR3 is TGCAGCTCCACCGGCCTACTCTCCTACAATGAGCAGTTCTTC. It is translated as CSSTGLLSYNEQFF.

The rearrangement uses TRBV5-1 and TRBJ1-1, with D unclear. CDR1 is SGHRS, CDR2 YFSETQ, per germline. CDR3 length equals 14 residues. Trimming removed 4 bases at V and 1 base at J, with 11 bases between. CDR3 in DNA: TGCGCCAGCAGCGTGGACCTGGGGAACACTGAAGCTTTCTTT. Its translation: CASSVDLGNTEAFF.

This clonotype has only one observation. This CDR3 is CASRTGSEDTQYF. DNA of the CDR3: TGTGCCAGCCGGACAGGGTCTGAGGATACGCAGTATTTT. The chain has TRBV4-2 and TRBJ2-3; 8 bases match TRBD1. This CDR3 region has 13 residues. Trimming removed 8 bases from V and 6 bases from J; junction bases left unmatched: 7. Germline CDR1 reads LGHNA; CDR2 reads YNFKEQ.

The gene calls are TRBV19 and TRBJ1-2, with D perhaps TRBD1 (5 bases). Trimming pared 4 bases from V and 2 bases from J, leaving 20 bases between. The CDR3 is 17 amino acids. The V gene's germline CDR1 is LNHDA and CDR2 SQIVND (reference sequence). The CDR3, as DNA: TGTGCCAGTAGTAAGGCTCCGCGGTGGGGCCAGAACTATGGCTACACCTTC. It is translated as CASSKAPRWGQNYGYTF.

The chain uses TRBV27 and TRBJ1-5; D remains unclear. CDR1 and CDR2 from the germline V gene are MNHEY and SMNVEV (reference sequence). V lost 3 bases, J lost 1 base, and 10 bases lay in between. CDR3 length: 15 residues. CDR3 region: CASSLSGGSNQPQHF. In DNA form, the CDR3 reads TGTGCCAGCAGTTTGTCCGGAGGGAGCAATCAGCCCCAGCATTTT.

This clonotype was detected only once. CDR3 protein: CASSYYQGLVYEQYF. The CDR3 DNA follows: TGTGCCAGCAGTTACTACCAGGGACTGGTGTACGAGCAGTACTTC. The V gene is TRBV6-2 or TRBV6-3, the J gene TRBJ2-7; a weak D match, TRBD2 (6 bases). Trimming removed 1 base from V and 4 bases from J, with 14 bases in between. The CDR3 length is 15 residues. Germline lookup yields CDR1 MNHEY and CDR2 SVGEGT.

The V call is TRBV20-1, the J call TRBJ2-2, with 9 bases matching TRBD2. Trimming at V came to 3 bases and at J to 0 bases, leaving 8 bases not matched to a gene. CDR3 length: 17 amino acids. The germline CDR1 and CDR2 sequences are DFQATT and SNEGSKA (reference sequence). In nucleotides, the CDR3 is TGCAGTGCTAGGGTGACTAGCGGCACCCCGAACACCGGGGAGCTGTTTTTT. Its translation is CSARVTSGTPNTGELFF.

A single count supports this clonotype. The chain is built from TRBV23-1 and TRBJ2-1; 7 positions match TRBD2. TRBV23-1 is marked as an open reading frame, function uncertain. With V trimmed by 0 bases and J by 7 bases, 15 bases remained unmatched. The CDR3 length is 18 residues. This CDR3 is CASSQSWGGLGESNEQFF. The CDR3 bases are TGCGCCAGCAGTCAATCCTGGGGGGGTCTAGGGGAAAGTAATGAGCAGTTCTTC.

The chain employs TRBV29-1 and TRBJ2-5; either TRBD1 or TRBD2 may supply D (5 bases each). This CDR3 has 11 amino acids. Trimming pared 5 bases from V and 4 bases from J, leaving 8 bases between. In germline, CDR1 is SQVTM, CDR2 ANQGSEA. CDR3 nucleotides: TGCAGCGTTCCCGGGACAGAGACCCAGTACTTC. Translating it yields CSVPGTETQYF. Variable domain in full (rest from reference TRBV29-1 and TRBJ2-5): SAVISQKPSRDICQRGTSLTIQCQVDSQVTMMFWYRQQPGQSLTLIATANQGSEATYESGFVIDKFPISRPNLTFSTLTVSNMSPEDSSIYLCSVPGTETQYFGPGTRLLVL.